Listed here is a single TCR beta chain. Its specificity is not known. Germline V gene data show CDR1 as SGHRS and CDR2 as YFSETQ. Deletions cut 4 bases from V and 3 bases from J, with 11 bases between. The CDR3 is made up of 14 amino acids. This specimen belongs to a study of CD8 T cells in ankylosing spondylitis. General study findings and limits: Reported data indicate significant enrichment of disease-linked clones within matched ankylosing spondylitis synovial fluid. Past research had described some motif variants in reactive arthritis synovial fluid and blood. A motif of fewer than ten highly homologous TCR beta variants was seen as apparently characteristic of ankylosing spondylitis blood.

TCRdb redid the calling of the 5' RACE reads with MiXCR, one entry per CDR3 protein. Seen here are some 800,000 distinct CDR3 sequences, roughly 10% observed once, and the top ten hold approximately 0.5%. The specimen was blood, either unsorted or a sorted T cell fraction (not recorded which). The rearrangement uses TRBV5-1 and TRBJ2-1; perhaps TRBD2 as D (6 bases). The TCR sequence derives from a male donor with ankylosing spondylitis. As DNA, the CDR3 is TGCGCCAGCAGCGGCGGGACGGTCTACAATGAGCAGTTCTTC. Its translation is CASSGGTVYNEQFF. The whole variable domain, remainder taken from reference TRBV5-1 and TRBJ2-1, is KAGVTQTPRYLIKTRGQQVTLSCSPISGHRSVSWYQQTPGQGLQFLFEYFSETQRNKGNFPGRFSGRQFSNSRSEMNVSTLELGDSALYLCASSGGTVYNEQFFGPGTRLTVL.